This T cell receptor beta chain is drawn from a study of cytomegalovirus exposure and HLA in healthy donors. Study background: An earlier analysis found 95 million to 140 million unique TCR beta sequences from about 179 million T cells.

PCR amplification relied on 60 Vbeta primers (plus 13 Jbeta primers). This table comes from immunoSEQ multiplex PCR, and its TCRdb copy is limited to in-frame clones, with some not included. This table holds some 110,000 clones, over 75% found once. Findings and limits, study-wide: Reportedly, TCR beta sequences accurately predicted HLA-A and HLA-B alleles in most subjects. In a later analysis, a genetic analysis reported fewer productive-TCR N-insertions in an Asian-associated ancestry cluster than the cohort average. For most TCR beta V segments, an earlier analysis put the productive rate at about 87% or about 30% of the time.

Comment on this clone: What it binds is not known.

The sample comprised PBMCs. This clonotype was sampled from a woman aged 35 to 49 in good health and CMV-seropositive.

The CDR3 DNA reads TGTGCCAGCAGACGGACAGGGGGCGGCACCGGGGAGCTGTTTTTT. Translated: CASRRTGGGTGELFF. This rearrangement joins TRBV2 to TRBJ2-2; 11 bases line up with TRBD1. The germline gives CDR1 SNHLY, CDR2 FYNNEI. J was trimmed by 4 bases and V by 6 bases; bases with no gene match: 4. This CDR3 spans 15 amino acids.